This entry lists 25 T cell receptor beta chains sequenced from one sample in a study of shared clonotypes between healthy human individuals. Sequencing used immunoSEQ multiplex PCR; TCRdb keeps in-frame clones, though not all of them. Of over 2 million clones listed, around 90% are singletons. The sequenced sample was naive CD4+ T cells from PBMCs. Subset meaning: CD45RA+ positively selected. Every receptor here comes from a man aged 18-30 years in good health. Some clones in this sample may be carry-over from other donors' samples.

This clone was observed a single time. This rearrangement joins TRBV4-2 to TRBJ2-1, with TRBD2 as a possible D gene (5 bases). The CDR3 contains 13 residues. Germline CDR1 is LGHNA and CDR2 is YNFKEQ. Trimming stripped 4 bases from V and 11 bases from J, with 15 bases between. CDR3 nucleotides: TGTGCCAGCAGCCCTGAATGGAGGAGCCAGCAGTTCTTC. Translation gives CASSPEWRSQQFF.

The genes are TRBV5-1 and TRBJ2-7, with a weak D call TRBD2 (6 bases). Germline V gene data show CDR1 as SGHRS and CDR2 as YFSETQ. Trimming removed 4 bases at V and 0 bases at J, with 11 bases between. The CDR3 runs 14 residues. The CDR3 nucleotides read TGCGCCAGCAGCGCCTTAGCGGTCTCCTACGAGCAGTACTTC. Amino acids: CASSALAVSYEQYF.

Note on this clone: The sample contains more than one DNA sequence encoding this CDR3. This chain joins TRBV7-9 and TRBJ1-1, with 7 bases aligning to TRBD1. The CDR3 has 13 amino acids. V trimming: 5 bases; J trimming: 3 bases; junction bases outside the gene matches: 3. Germline V gene sequence: CDR1 SEHNR, CDR2 FQNEAQ (reference sequence). The CDR3 loop reads CASSRQGDTEAFF. Here the CDR3 DNA reads TGTGCCAGCAGCCGCCAGGGGGACACTGAAGCTTTCTTT.

The genes are TRBV20-1 and TRBJ2-2; D gene uncertain. V gave up 4 bases and J gave up 6 bases, with 6 bases separating them. Germline V CDR1 and CDR2: DFQATT, SNEGSKA (reference sequence). The CDR3 spans 11 residues. This chain's CDR3 is CSAILAGELFF. CDR3 bases: TGCAGTGCTATTCTGGCCGGGGAGCTGTTTTTT.

Remarks on this clone: Other DNA sequences in the same sample also yield this CDR3. The chain is built from TRBV18 and TRBJ1-1; D gene unclear. Germline values: CDR1 KGHSH, CDR2 LQKENI. Trimming removed 3 bases at V and 1 base at J, with 6 bases between. CDR3 length: 13 amino acids. CDR3 sequence reads: CASSPQTNTEAFF. DNA for the CDR3: TGTGCCAGCTCACCCCAGACGAACACTGAAGCTTTCTTT.

The V gene is TRBV7-2, the J gene TRBJ2-3; 8 bases line up with TRBD1. Trimming cost V 5 bases and J 0 bases; bases outside gene matches: 4. The CDR3 is 15 amino acids. CDR1 and CDR2 (germline): SGHTA, FQGNSA. For the CDR3, the DNA is TGTGCCAGCAGCATCTGGACAGGGAGCACAGATACGCAGTATTTT. It is translated as CASSIWTGSTDTQYF.

The chain is built from TRBV6-1 and TRBJ2-7, with 8 bases lining up with TRBD2. The CDR3 length is 14 residues. Germline V gene sequence: CDR1 MNHNS, CDR2 SASEGT. V lost 6 bases and J lost 4; bases outside the gene matches: 8. CDR3 protein: CASSRAGLGYEQYF. The DNA for the CDR3 is TGTGCCAGCAGCAGAGCGGGACTAGGATACGAGCAGTACTTC.

The chain recombines TRBV28 with TRBJ1-1; a weak D match, TRBD1 (5 bases). This CDR3 spans 16 amino acids. Trimming removed 7 bases at V and 4 bases at J, with 22 bases between. Germline loops: CDR1 MDHEN, CDR2 SYDVKM. The CDR3 coding sequence is TGTGCCAGCATAATGGGGGGGTCCCCATGGACCACTGAAGCTTTCTTT. Translated: CASIMGGSPWTTEAFF.

This clone was counted once. The genes are TRBV7-3 and TRBJ2-2; TRBD1 matches 7 bases. This CDR3 is built from 17 residues. The V and J ends lost 5 bases and 4 bases, in that order; junction bases with no gene match: 13. Per the germline V gene, CDR1 is SGHTA and CDR2 is FQGTGA. CDR3 bases: TGTGCCAGCAGCCCATCGTCCGACAGGGTTAGCACCGGGGAGCTGTTTTTT. The encoded protein is CASSPSSDRVSTGELFF.

The chain combines TRBV28 with TRBJ2-5; D not resolved. CDR3 length: 14 residues. V lost 1 base to trimming and J lost 1 base, with 7 bases between them. Germline values: CDR1 MDHEN, CDR2 SYDVKM. CDR3 in DNA: TGTGCCAGCAGTTTATATTCCGTCCAAGAGACCCAGTACTTC. Its translation is CASSLYSVQETQYF.

The genes are TRBV7-2 and TRBJ2-3; the match to TRBD2 covers 7 bases. The V gene's germline CDR1 is SGHTA and CDR2 FQGNSA. CDR3 length equals 16 residues. J lost 0 bases, V lost 2 bases, and 5 bases had no gene match. CDR3 amino acids: CASSLLLAASTDTQYF. In DNA, the CDR3 is TGTGCCAGCAGCTTACTCCTAGCGGCTAGCACAGATACGCAGTATTTT.

To note about this clone: At one end the junction does not follow the germline gene, possibly because of a read error. The chain carries TRBV6-1 and TRBJ1-4; TRBD1 matches 7 bases. Germline V lookup: CDR1 MNHNS, CDR2 SASEGT. The CDR3 sequence is 12 residues long. The CDR3 DNA reads as TGTGCCAGCAGTGAACCGACCGGGACAGTCGTATTT. As protein: CASSEPTGTVVF.

The chain uses TRBV9 and TRBJ1-1; D ambiguous. Per the germline V gene, CDR1 is SGDLS and CDR2 is YYNGEE. This CDR3 spans 13 amino acids. The V gene lost 4 bases and the J gene lost 2 bases, with 9 bases spanning the gap. The CDR3 loop is CASSLGSNTEAFF. DNA for the CDR3: TGTGCCAGCAGCCTGGGGAGCAACACTGAAGCTTTCTTT.

The chain combines TRBV6-5 with TRBJ1-6; tentatively, D is TRBD1 (6 bases). Trimming stripped 0 bases from V and 4 bases from J, with 10 bases between. Germline CDR1 reads MNHEY; CDR2 reads SVGAGI. CDR3 length equals 16 residues. The CDR3 reads CASSYSQQGYNSPLHF. The CDR3 coding sequence is TGTGCCAGCAGTTACTCCCAACAGGGTTATAATTCACCCCTCCACTTT.

The count of this clone is one. The CDR3, as DNA: TGTGCCAGCAGCTCCTCGGAGAGCCTCAATCAGCCCCAGCATTTT. Protein product: CASSSSESLNQPQHF. V and J are TRBV7-8 and TRBJ1-5; D gene uncertain. The CDR3 is made up of 15 amino acids. The V end was cut by 4 bases, the J end by 3 bases, with 13 bases between. Per germline, CDR1 SGHVS and CDR2 FQNEAQ.

V usage is TRBV28 and J usage is TRBJ2-7; 13 bases align to TRBD2. CDR1 is MDHEN, CDR2 SYDVKM, per germline. The CDR3 sequence is 18 residues long. Losses at the gene ends were 3 bases for V and 4 bases for J; bases not matched to a gene: 12. Here the CDR3 DNA reads TGTGCCAGCAGTTTCCCCCCGGGGACTAGCGGGGCCGGATACGAGCAGTACTTC. It specifies CASSFPPGTSGAGYEQYF.

This sequence joins TRBV28 and TRBJ2-7, with 7 bases aligning to TRBD1. V was clipped by 5 bases and J by 3 bases; unmatched bases: 7. Germline CDR1 and CDR2: MDHEN and SYDVKM. The CDR3 is 14 amino acids. CDR3 nucleotides: TGTGCCAGCAGTGGGGCGACAGGGCGCTACGAGCAGTACTTC. Its protein product is CASSGATGRYEQYF.

This chain joins TRBV7-2 and TRBJ2-7; no clear D gene. CDR3 length: 16 amino acids. Germline loops: CDR1 SGHTA, CDR2 FQGNSA. V was clipped by 2 bases and J by 4 bases, with 18 bases between them. The CDR3 is CASSLRHAQYIYEQYF. Here the CDR3 DNA reads TGTGCCAGCAGCTTACGACACGCACAATACATATACGAGCAGTACTTC.

The CDR3 coding sequence is TGTGCCAGCAGCCAAGATCGAGCGGGAGGGCGCGATACGCAGTATTTT. This encodes CASSQDRAGGRDTQYF. This rearrangement joins TRBV4-2 to TRBJ2-3, with 10 bases that match TRBD2. This CDR3 has 16 amino acids. CDR1 is LGHNA and CDR2 is YNFKEQ in the germline V gene. Trimming removed 0 bases from V and 6 bases from J; junction bases left unmatched: 6.

The chain carries TRBV18 and TRBJ2-7, with 10 nucleotides matching TRBD1. The germline gives CDR1 KGHSH, CDR2 LQKENI. After removal of 5 bases from V and 2 bases from J, the junction contained 12 bases not matched to a gene. This CDR3 contains 17 residues. The CDR3 nucleotides are TGTGCCAGCTCATACCAACTCGGGACAGGGGTAACCTACGAGCAGTACTTC. Translating gives CASSYQLGTGVTYEQYF.

The chain uses TRBV19 and TRBJ2-1, with 12 bases that match TRBD2. The germline gives CDR1 LNHDA, CDR2 SQIVND (reference sequence). This CDR3 comprises 14 residues. Trimming took 2 bases from V and 13 from J; bases not matched to a gene: 6. The CDR3 protein is CASSISSGRDIQFF. Written as DNA, the CDR3 is TGTGCCAGTAGTATATCTAGCGGGAGGGATATACAGTTCTTC.

The chain employs TRBV9 and TRBJ1-2; 7 bases agree with TRBD1. The ends lost 3 bases at V and 2 bases at J; junction bases unmatched: 1. Per germline, CDR1 SGDLS and CDR2 YYNGEE. This CDR3 contains 13 residues. CDR3 bases: TGTGCCAGCAGCGACAGGGGAAACTATGGCTACACCTTC. Protein sequence: CASSDRGNYGYTF.

This chain links TRBV18 with TRBJ1-3; D gene uncertain. CDR1 and CDR2 (germline): KGHSH, LQKENI. This CDR3 spans 15 amino acids. V was clipped by 0 bases and J by 2 bases, with 8 bases between them. Here the CDR3 reads CASSPPGGPGNTIYF. CDR3 in DNA: TGTGCCAGCTCACCACCCGGAGGGCCTGGAAACACCATATATTTT. Variable domain in full (rest from reference TRBV18 and TRBJ1-3): NAGVMQNPRHLVRRRGQEARLRCSPMKGHSHVYWYRQLPEEGLKFMVYLQKENIIDESGMPKERFSAEFPKEGPSILRIQQVVRGDSAAYFCASSPPGGPGNTIYFGEGSWLTVV.

The chain has TRBV9 and TRBJ2-7, with D tentatively TRBD2 (5 bases). Germline CDR1 SGDLS, CDR2 YYNGEE. This CDR3 contains 15 residues. Trimming cost V 0 bases and J 4 bases, with 14 bases left between them. The CDR3 bases are TGTGCCAGCAGCGTAGGATCACTAGGGTTATACGAGCAGTACTTC. This codes for CASSVGSLGLYEQYF.

The V call is TRBV27, the J call TRBJ2-7; 10 nucleotides match TRBD1. CDR1 and CDR2 (germline): MNHEY, SMNVEV (reference sequence). The CDR3 extends over 17 amino acids. After removal of 5 bases from V and 5 bases from J, the junction contained 15 bases not matched to a gene. The CDR3 sequence is CASSKPGQGSLGNEQYF. The DNA of the CDR3 is TGTGCCAGCAGTAAACCGGGACAGGGGTCTCTGGGCAACGAGCAGTACTTC.